Detailed here is one T cell receptor beta chain. Distinct nucleotide sequences in the sample also encode this CDR3. This sample stems from a study of blood T cell repertoires in COVID-19. About the study: PBMCs, B-cell-depleted T cells, or T cells provided the cDNA or gDNA that made up the material.

Repertoires were generated with immunoSEQ multiplex PCR, while TCRdb's copy carries only in-frame clones and drops some. The table shows approximately 260,000 clones, with approximately 86% occurring only once. Looked up from germline, CDR1 is KGHSH and CDR2 is LQKENI. V lost 0 bases to trimming and J lost 6 bases; unmatched junction nucleotides: 2. The CDR3 sequence is 14 residues long. What was sequenced was PBMCs or T cells enriched from blood (not recorded which). The sequence was obtained from a woman younger than 45 with acute COVID-19. This chain uses TRBV18 with TRBJ2-1; 7 bases fit TRBD2. CDR3 amino acids: CASSPPTGGNEQFF. DNA of the CDR3: TGTGCCAGCTCACCACCTACGGGAGGCAATGAGCAGTTCTTC. Filled out from reference TRBV18 and TRBJ2-1, the complete variable domain reads NAGVMQNPRHLVRRRGQEARLRCSPMKGHSHVYWYRQLPEEGLKFMVYLQKENIIDESGMPKERFSAEFPKEGPSILRIQQVVRGDSAAYFCASSPPTGGNEQFFGPGTRLTVL.